This is a list of T cell receptor beta chains from one sample in a study of cytotoxic CD8 clonotypes in ibrutinib-treated CLL. Method: immunoSEQ multiplex PCR; TCRdb's copy keeps in-frame clones and lacks some. The repertoire has around 330,000 clones, about 61% of them found once; the top ten carry around 6.5%. The material sequenced was PBMCs, taken after 36 months of ibrutinib treatment. The origin of the receptors is a human donor with chronic lymphocytic leukemia. Both conserved end residues are part of each CDR3. A D gene is named only where the DNA matches it firmly. The size field is filled for only some rows; it gives once, few, many or a size class.

NA,TRBV7-2,TRBJ1-5,NA,CASSLFQLGNQPQHF,TGTGCCAGCAGCTTATTCCAGCTGGGCAATCAGCCCCAGCATTTT
NA,TRBV6-6,TRBJ1-3,NA,CASSSPTGSGNTIYF,TGTGCCAGCAGTTCCCCGACAGGCTCTGGAAACACCATATATTTT
TRBD1,TRBV4-1,TRBJ1-2,few,CASSYRGAYGYTF,TGCGCCAGCAGCTACAGGGGAGCCTATGGCTACACCTTC
NA,TRBV7-8,TRBJ1-6,few,CASSFPGNSPLHF,TGTGCCAGCAGCTTTCCGGGAAATTCACCCCTCCACTTT
NA,TRBV5-4,TRBJ1-3,NA,CASSPPGNTIYF,TGTGCCAGCAGCCCACCTGGAAACACCATATATTTT
NA,TRBV28,TRBJ2-6,once,CASRPVGGANVLTF,TGTGCCAGCAGACCCGTGGGGGGGGCCAACGTCCTGACTTTC
TRBD1,TRBV5-6,TRBJ2-7,NA,CASSLRGTGAREQYF,TGTGCCAGCAGCTTGCGAGGGACAGGGGCCCGGGAGCAGTACTTC
TRBD1,TRBV7-6,TRBJ1-1,few,CASSLVPTGLNTEAFF,TGTGCCAGCAGCTTAGTCCCGACAGGGTTGAACACTGAAGCTTTCTTT
NA,TRBV10-2,TRBJ1-3,NA,CASSVASGNTIYF,TGCGCCAGCAGTGTGGCTAGTGGAAACACCATATATTTT
NA,TRBV29-1,TRBJ1-5,NA,CSVCVSDSNQPQHF,TGCAGCGTTTGTGTATCGGATAGCAATCAGCCCCAGCATTTT
NA,TRBV5-4,TRBJ2-7,NA,CASSPYPSYEQYF,TGTGCCAGCAGCCCCTACCCGAGTTACGAGCAGTACTTC
TRBD1,TRBV19,TRBJ1-5,NA,CASRDRGVQPQHF,TGTGCCAGCCGGGACAGGGGGGTTCAGCCCCAGCATTTT
NA,TRBV5-1,TRBJ1-2,once,CASSLDKAFNYGYTF,TGCGCCAGCAGCTTGGACAAAGCTTTTAACTATGGCTACACCTTC
NA,TRBV9,TRBJ2-7,NA,CASSVDGYEQYF,TGTGCCAGCAGCGTAGATGGCTACGAGCAGTACTTC
NA,TRBV6-5,TRBJ2-7,few,CATGGRGAYEQYF,TGTGCCACCGGGGGGCGCGGAGCCTACGAGCAGTACTTC
NA,TRBV5-1,TRBJ2-3,few,CASSLGTIADTQYF,TGCGCCAGCAGCTTGGGGACCATCGCAGATACGCAGTATTTT
TRBD2,TRBV19,TRBJ2-4,NA,CASSPYLAGSVKAGKNIQYF,TGTGCCAGTAGTCCCTACCTAGCGGGATCCGTAAAGGCAGGCAAAAACATTCAGTACTTC
NA,TRBV5-6,TRBJ1-5,NA,CASSLARYSNQPQHF,TGTGCCAGCAGCTTGGCAAGATATAGCAATCAGCCCCAGCATTTT
NA,TRBV27,TRBJ1-3,NA,CASRPIWAGRNTIYF,TGTGCCAGCAGACCCATCTGGGCAGGGCGAAACACCATATATTTT
NA,TRBV27,TRBJ1-5,few,CASSRFGGLSNQPQHF,TGTGCCAGCAGTCGTTTTGGGGGGCTGAGCAATCAGCCCCAGCATTTT
NA,TRBV4-2,TRBJ2-5,NA,CASSQEVNRKETQYF,TGTGCCAGCAGCCAAGAAGTTAACAGGAAAGAGACCCAGTACTTC
NA,TRBV6-1,TRBJ2-7,NA,CASSESRYSIWSSYEQYF,TGTGCCAGCAGTGAAAGCCGATATTCTATCTGGAGCTCCTACGAGCAGTACTTC
NA,TRBV6-5,TRBJ2-2,NA,CASSGTGISGELFF,TGTGCCAGCAGTGGGACGGGAATATCCGGGGAGCTGTTTTTT
NA,TRBV10-2,TRBJ1-5,NA,CASSLTGGGGNQPQHF,TGCGCCAGCAGCCTAACGGGAGGAGGGGGCAATCAGCCCCAGCATTTT
TRBD2,TRBV28,TRBJ2-1,NA,CASSASAGGLFTYNEQFF,TGTGCCAGCAGTGCCTCAGCGGGAGGGCTGTTTACCTACAATGAGCAGTTCTTC
TRBD1,TRBV15,TRBJ2-2,NA,CATREDRANTGELFF,TGTGCCACCAGAGAGGACAGGGCGAACACCGGGGAGCTGTTTTTT
NA,TRBV29-1,TRBJ2-2,NA,CSVKSHRNTGELFF,TGCAGCGTCAAATCCCACAGGAACACCGGGGAGCTGTTTTTT
TRBD2,TRBV5-6,TRBJ2-1,NA,CASSWVAGGVDEQFF,TGTGCCAGCAGCTGGGTAGCGGGAGGGGTGGATGAGCAGTTCTTC
TRBD2,TRBV5-1,TRBJ2-6,NA,CASNQGLAASSGANVLTF,TGCGCCAGTAACCAAGGACTAGCGGCCTCCTCTGGGGCCAACGTCCTGACTTTC
NA,TRBV7-9,TRBJ2-5,NA,CASSPSSETQYF,TGTGCCAGCAGCCCCTCGTCGGAGACCCAGTACTTC
TRBD1,TRBV13,TRBJ2-5,few,CASSLLDRGRGETQYF,TGTGCCAGCAGCTTACTGGACAGGGGGCGAGGAGAGACCCAGTACTTC
TRBD1,TRBV25-1,TRBJ2-7,NA,CASSSPGTGSYEQYF,TGTGCCAGCAGTTCTCCCGGGACAGGGTCCTACGAGCAGTACTTC